Listed below are T cell receptor beta chains from one sample, sequenced in a study of OX40 agonist ivuxolimab in advanced cancers. Using immunoSEQ multiplex PCR, the repertoire was profiled, and TCRdb retains in-frame clones only, with some absent. The sample includes about 55,000 clones, 80% to 85% seen only once; the top ten take around 4%. Material: CD4+ or CD8+ T cells sorted from blood, obtained in a trial of the OX40 agonist ivuxolimab. The source of these receptors is an adult with an advanced solid tumor such as melanoma, head and neck, liver or kidney cancer. Each CDR3 is given with its conserved first and last residue. A D gene is named only where the DNA matches it firmly. Clone size, where shown, is once, few, many, or a class for clones that have expanded.

V: TRBV10-3
D: -
size: -
J: TRBJ2-3
length: 14
DNA: TGTGCCATTACGACGACAGGTAGCACAGATACGCAGTATTTT
CDR3: CAITTTGSTDTQYF

V: TRBV9
D: -
size: -
J: TRBJ1-4
length: 15
DNA: TGTGCCAGCAGCCCCCCTGGACTTTCCGGTGAAAAACTGTTTTTT
CDR3: CASSPPGLSGEKLFF

V: TRBV7-3
D: TRBD1
size: -
J: TRBJ2-1
length: 13
DNA: TGTGCCAGCAGCTCCGTACAGGGGCGGATAAAGTTCTTC
CDR3: CASSSVQGRIKFF

V: TRBV19
D: TRBD2
size: -
J: TRBJ2-5
length: 17
DNA: TGTGCCAGTAGTATCCCGGGACTAGCGGGGGGGAGAGAGACCCAGTACTTC
CDR3: CASSIPGLAGGRETQYF

V: TRBV11-3
D: TRBD2
size: -
J: TRBJ2-3
length: 16
DNA: TGTGCCAGCAGCCAAGGACTAGCGGATGACACAGATACGCAGTATTTT
CDR3: CASSQGLADDTDTQYF

V: TRBV28
D: -
size: once
J: TRBJ1-5
length: 12
DNA: TGTGCCAGCAGGACAGGATATCAGCCCCAGCATTTT
CDR3: CASRTGYQPQHF

V: TRBV4-1
D: -
size: -
J: TRBJ2-3
length: 14
DNA: TGCGCCAGCAGCCAAGATCACCAGACAGATACGCAGTATTTT
CDR3: CASSQDHQTDTQYF

V: TRBV5-4
D: TRBD1
size: -
J: TRBJ1-4
length: 15
DNA: TGTGCCAGCAGCTTGACGACAGGGGTTAATGAAAAACTGTTTTTT
CDR3: CASSLTTGVNEKLFF

V: TRBV5-6
D: -
size: -
J: TRBJ1-1
length: 14
DNA: TGTGCCAGCAGCAGGGGACGCCCGGCGGCTGAAGCTTTCTTT
CDR3: CASSRGRPAAEAFF

V: TRBV4-1
D: -
size: -
J: TRBJ1-1
length: 16
DNA: TGCGCCAGCAGCGGAAAAGGGGGGGGATTGAACACTGAAGCTTTCTTT
CDR3: CASSGKGGGLNTEAFF

V: TRBV5-1
D: -
size: -
J: TRBJ1-3
length: 16
DNA: TGCGCCAGCAGCCCCGGGGGAACCGGCTCTGGAAACACCATATATTTT
CDR3: CASSPGGTGSGNTIYF

V: TRBV4-3
D: -
size: -
J: TRBJ1-3
length: 16
DNA: TGCGCCAGCAGCCTTCGGTGGGGGAGCTCTGGAAACACCATATATTTT
CDR3: CASSLRWGSSGNTIYF

V: TRBV19
D: TRBD1
size: few
J: TRBJ2-2
length: 17
DNA: TGTGCCAGTAGTATACTTGGACAGGGGACGAACACCGGGGAGCTGTTTTTT
CDR3: CASSILGQGTNTGELFF

V: TRBV5-1
D: TRBD1
size: -
J: TRBJ1-6
length: 14
DNA: TGCGCCAGCAGCCTGACAGGGGGCGAGTCACCCCTCCACTTT
CDR3: CASSLTGGESPLHF

V: TRBV7-8
D: TRBD2
size: -
J: TRBJ2-7
length: 16
DNA: TGTGCCAGCAGCTTTGTGGGACTAGCAGGACGAGACGAGCAGTACTTC
CDR3: CASSFVGLAGRDEQYF

V: TRBV28
D: -
size: -
J: TRBJ1-6
length: 14
DNA: TGTGCCAGCAGTTTAAGCTCGGACCCCCCACCCCTCCACTTT
CDR3: CASSLSSDPPPLHF

V: TRBV30
D: -
size: -
J: TRBJ2-5
length: 12
DNA: TGTGCCTGGACCTCGTACCAAGAGACCCAGTACTTC
CDR3: CAWTSYQETQYF

V: TRBV6-6
D: TRBD1
size: -
J: TRBJ1-4
length: 15
DNA: TGTGCCAGCAGTGCTCCCACAGGGGGCCGTGAAAAACTGTTTTTT
CDR3: CASSAPTGGREKLFF

V: TRBV6-1
D: TRBD2
size: -
J: TRBJ2-7
length: 15
DNA: TGTGCCAGCAGTGACCACAGCGGGGGGGCCAGCGAGCAGTACTTC
CDR3: CASSDHSGGASEQYF

V: TRBV15
D: -
size: -
J: TRBJ2-2
length: 15
DNA: TGTGCCACCGGGAGAATGGCAGCGTCCACCGGGGAGCTGTTTTTT
CDR3: CATGRMAASTGELFF

V: TRBV16
D: -
size: few
J: TRBJ2-2
length: 16
DNA: TGTGCCAGCAGCCCAAGGAGGCAGGGTAACACCGGGGAGCTGTTTTTT
CDR3: CASSPRRQGNTGELFF

V: TRBV28
D: -
size: -
J: TRBJ1-1
length: 13
DNA: TGTGCCAGCAGCCGTATGGTCCCCACTGAAGCTTTCTTT
CDR3: CASSRMVPTEAFF

V: TRBV7-2
D: -
size: -
J: TRBJ2-7
length: 14
DNA: TGTGCCAGCAGCTTAATGGGGCAGGGATCCGAGCAGTACTTC
CDR3: CASSLMGQGSEQYF

V: TRBV5-4
D: -
size: -
J: TRBJ2-5
length: 15
DNA: TGTGCCAGCAGCTTGGCCGGCGGGTGGGAAGAGACCCAGTACTTC
CDR3: CASSLAGGWEETQYF

V: TRBV6-1
D: -
size: -
J: TRBJ1-6
length: 13
DNA: TGTGCCAGCAGTCCGGGAGGTAATTCACCCCTCCACTTT
CDR3: CASSPGGNSPLHF

V: TRBV7-8
D: -
size: -
J: TRBJ1-3
length: 17
DNA: TGTGCCAGCAGCTTAGATTCTTCGGGAAACTCTGGAAACACCATATATTTT
CDR3: CASSLDSSGNSGNTIYF

V: TRBV5-4
D: -
size: -
J: TRBJ1-2
length: 14
DNA: TGTGCCAGCAGCGCCGCGAGGGGGGGCTATGGCTACACCTTC
CDR3: CASSAARGGYGYTF

V: TRBV28
D: -
size: -
J: TRBJ2-7
length: 15
DNA: TGTGCCAGCAGCCCGCCCAGGACGAAAGGTAGCGAGCAGTACTTC
CDR3: CASSPPRTKGSEQYF

V: TRBV19
D: TRBD1
size: -
J: TRBJ2-4
length: 17
DNA: TGTGCCAGTAGGCCCGGGACAGGGGCATTAGCCAAAAACATTCAGTACTTC
CDR3: CASRPGTGALAKNIQYF

V: TRBV7-8
D: TRBD1
size: -
J: TRBJ1-1
length: 16
DNA: TGTGCCAGCAGCTTACAGGGGGTGGAATTGGGGACTGAAGCTTTCTTT
CDR3: CASSLQGVELGTEAFF

V: TRBV7-2
D: -
size: -
J: TRBJ2-2
length: 13
DNA: TGTGCCAGCAGCTTATCTAAAACCGGGGAGCTGTTTTTT
CDR3: CASSLSKTGELFF

V: TRBV5-1
D: -
size: few
J: TRBJ2-5
length: 15
DNA: TGCGCCAGCAGCCCTGGGGGGGCTATACAAGAGACCCAGTACTTC
CDR3: CASSPGGAIQETQYF

V: TRBV19
D: -
size: -
J: TRBJ2-7
length: 15
DNA: TGTGCCAGTAGGCCAAGTGTGTTGGGGCCCTACGAGCAGTACTTC
CDR3: CASRPSVLGPYEQYF

V: TRBV19
D: -
size: -
J: TRBJ2-1
length: 17
DNA: TGTGCCAGTAGTTTAGGGGGGGGAAAGAGCTCCTACAATGAGCAGTTCTTC
CDR3: CASSLGGGKSSYNEQFF

V: TRBV5-5
D: -
size: few
J: TRBJ1-2
length: 14
DNA: TGTGCCAGCAGCTTGTGGGGGGGCCCGGAGGGCTACACCTTC
CDR3: CASSLWGGPEGYTF

V: TRBV28
D: TRBD1
size: -
J: TRBJ1-1
length: 17
DNA: TGTGCCAGCAGTTTGGCCAGGGACAGACTCTTGAACACTGAAGCTTTCTTT
CDR3: CASSLARDRLLNTEAFF

V: TRBV9
D: -
size: -
J: TRBJ1-5
length: 14
DNA: TGTGCCAGCAGCCAGGGGTCAGGGAGTCAGCCCCAGCATTTT
CDR3: CASSQGSGSQPQHF

V: TRBV27
D: TRBD1
size: few
J: TRBJ1-1
length: 17
DNA: TGTGCCAGCAGAAAAAGCCGGACAGGGCTTGGGGGGACTGAAGCTTTCTTT
CDR3: CASRKSRTGLGGTEAFF

V: TRBV2
D: TRBD2
size: -
J: TRBJ2-5
length: 15
DNA: TGTGCCAGCAGACCTATAGCGGGGGGGATAGAGACCCAGTACTTC
CDR3: CASRPIAGGIETQYF

V: TRBV2
D: TRBD1
size: -
J: TRBJ1-6
length: 14
DNA: TGTGCCAGCAGCGCGGACAGGGCGAATTCACCCCTCCACTTT
CDR3: CASSADRANSPLHF

V: TRBV28
D: TRBD1
size: -
J: TRBJ1-4
length: 17
DNA: TGTGCCAGCAGTTTACACGAGGCAGGGGGCGCGGGTGAAAAACTGTTTTTT
CDR3: CASSLHEAGGAGEKLFF

V: TRBV11-2
D: -
size: few
J: TRBJ2-5
length: 13
DNA: TGTGCCAGCAGACAAGGGGCGGGGGAGACCCAGTACTTC
CDR3: CASRQGAGETQYF

V: TRBV7-2
D: TRBD2
size: few
J: TRBJ2-7
length: 14
DNA: TGTGCCAGCAGCCCCGGACTAGGCTCCTACGAGCAGTACTTC
CDR3: CASSPGLGSYEQYF

V: TRBV11-2
D: TRBD1
size: -
J: TRBJ1-1
length: 13
DNA: TGTGCCAGCAGCTTGACAGGGAGAACTGAAGCTTTCTTT
CDR3: CASSLTGRTEAFF

V: TRBV11-1
D: -
size: -
J: TRBJ2-1
length: 15
DNA: TGTGCCAGCGGGGGTCGGAAAAGGAACGACAATGAGCAGTTCTTC
CDR3: CASGGRKRNDNEQFF

V: TRBV10-3
D: TRBD2
size: once
J: TRBJ2-5
length: 15
DNA: TGTGCCATCAGTGAGGGACTAGCGGGGAGAGAGACCCAGTACTTC
CDR3: CAISEGLAGRETQYF

V: TRBV30
D: -
size: few
J: TRBJ1-3
length: 15
DNA: TGTGCCTGGAGTGTAGCGGGGGCTCGTGGAAACACCATATATTTT
CDR3: CAWSVAGARGNTIYF

V: TRBV5-1
D: TRBD2
size: -
J: TRBJ2-3
length: 15
DNA: TGCGCCAGCAGACTGGCGGGGGAGAAGACAGATACGCAGTATTTT
CDR3: CASRLAGEKTDTQYF

V: TRBV6-6
D: -
size: -
J: TRBJ1-6
length: 14
DNA: TGTGCCAGCCAGCGAGGGGATGGTAATTCACCCCTCCACTTT
CDR3: CASQRGDGNSPLHF

V: TRBV5-8
D: -
size: -
J: TRBJ2-2
length: 13
DNA: TGTGCCAGCAGCCCGGCGAACACCGGGGAGCTGTTTTTT
CDR3: CASSPANTGELFF

V: TRBV11-2
D: -
size: -
J: TRBJ1-2
length: 18
DNA: TGTGCCAGCAGCTCGATGGGGCTTGAAATCATTAACCACTATGGCTACACCTTC
CDR3: CASSSMGLEIINHYGYTF

V: TRBV27
D: -
size: -
J: TRBJ1-1
length: 14
DNA: TGTGCCAGCAGTCCCCTGGCAGGGGATACTGAAGCTTTCTTT
CDR3: CASSPLAGDTEAFF

V: TRBV7-9
D: -
size: -
J: TRBJ2-7
length: 14
DNA: TGTGCCAGCAGCTTAAACGCAGGGTACGACGAGCAGTACTTC
CDR3: CASSLNAGYDEQYF

V: TRBV18
D: TRBD1
size: -
J: TRBJ1-1
length: 16
DNA: TGTGCCAGCTCACCAAGGTCGGAGGGGGCGAGTACTGAAGCTTTCTTT
CDR3: CASSPRSEGASTEAFF

V: TRBV6-5
D: -
size: -
J: TRBJ2-7
length: 15
DNA: TGTGCCAGCAGTTACTCGGGGGGGCTAAACTACGAGCAGTACTTC
CDR3: CASSYSGGLNYEQYF

V: TRBV7-7
D: -
size: once
J: TRBJ2-2
length: 14
DNA: TGTGCTAGCAGCGGTCGGAAGGACACCGGGGAGCTGTTTTTT
CDR3: CASSGRKDTGELFF

V: TRBV6-5
D: -
size: -
J: TRBJ2-6
length: 15
DNA: TGTGCCAGCACCTTTGCCAGCTCTGGGGCCAACGTCCTGACTTTC
CDR3: CASTFASSGANVLTF

V: TRBV27
D: -
size: -
J: TRBJ1-3
length: 14
DNA: TGTGCCAGCAGTGAACAGAGACCGGGGAGCCCCATATATTTT
CDR3: CASSEQRPGSPIYF

V: TRBV4-1
D: -
size: -
J: TRBJ1-1
length: 15
DNA: TGCGCCAGCAGCCATGGTATGGCGACGAACACTGAAGCTTTCTTT
CDR3: CASSHGMATNTEAFF

V: TRBV5-5
D: -
size: -
J: TRBJ2-1
length: 13
DNA: TGTGCCAGCAGCTCGAATATTAACAATGAGCAGTTCTTC
CDR3: CASSSNINNEQFF